Presented here are 8 T cell receptor beta chains from one specimen sequenced in a study of cytomegalovirus exposure and HLA in healthy donors. The PCR had 60 Vbeta and 13 Jbeta primers. Clones were sequenced by immunoSEQ multiplex PCR, and TCRdb holds only the in-frame ones, with some missing. This table holds about 110,000 clones, 82% found once. Source material: PBMCs. The receptor source for this set is a man aged 45-60 years in good health and CMV-seronegative.

This rearrangement joins TRBV5-1 to TRBJ1-4; no clear D. Trimming removed 0 bases from V and 5 bases from J, with 8 bases in between. The CDR3 loop spans 14 amino acids. Looked up from germline, CDR1 is SGHRS and CDR2 is YFSETQ. CDR3 in amino acids: CASSLAAGNEKLFF. The DNA for the CDR3 is TGCGCCAGCAGCTTGGCAGCAGGAAATGAAAAACTGTTTTTT.

The chain recombines TRBV13 with TRBJ2-7; tentative D call: TRBD1 (5 bases). Looked up from germline, CDR1 is PRHDT and CDR2 is FYEKMQ (reference sequence). The CDR3 contains 13 residues. Trimming took 5 bases from V and 2 from J, leaving 10 bases between them. Here the CDR3 reads CASSPRGTYEQYV. DNA of the CDR3: TGTGCCAGCAGCCCAAGGGGCACCTACGAGCAGTACGTC.

The chain employs TRBV19 and TRBJ2-7, with 8 nucleotides matching TRBD1. V lost 6 bases to trimming and J lost 4 bases; unmatched junction nucleotides: 11. The CDR3 loop spans 15 amino acids. Germline lookup yields CDR1 LNHDA and CDR2 SQIVND (reference sequence). In nucleotides, the CDR3 is TGTGCCAGTAGCCTCCGCGGACAGGGTTTATACGAGCAGTACGTC. It is translated as CASSLRGQGLYEQYV.

This clone appeared a few times. This chain links TRBV29-1 with TRBJ1-1; 8 bases align to TRBD1. CDR3 size: 14 residues. Germline loops: CDR1 SQVTM, CDR2 ANQGSEA. The V and J ends lost 7 bases and 5 bases, in that order; junction bases with no gene match: 12. The CDR3 protein is CSARRPGGRTEAFF. The CDR3 bases are TGCAGCGCCCGCCGTCCAGGGGGCAGAACTGAAGCTTTCTTT.

The chain links TRBV7-9 to TRBJ2-1; D possibly corresponds to TRBD2 (5 bases). The V and J ends lost 5 bases and 5 bases respectively, with 16 bases between them. Germline CDR1 SEHNR, CDR2 FQNEAQ (reference sequence). This CDR3 region has 15 residues. CDR3: CASSAPAGNDNEQFF. In nucleotides, the CDR3 is TGTGCCAGCAGCGCCCCCGCCGGGAACGACAATGAGCAGTTCTTC.

The rearrangement joins TRBV28 to TRBJ1-4; the D gene is possibly TRBD1 (5 bases). Trimming cost V 1 base and J 15 bases, with 15 bases left between them. This CDR3 contains 13 residues. The germline gives CDR1 MDHEN, CDR2 SYDVKM. This CDR3 reads CASSLYPDQGLFF. In nucleotides, the CDR3 is TGTGCCAGCAGTTTATACCCCGACCAGGGCTTGTTTTTT.

The rearrangement joins TRBV9 to TRBJ2-1; D gene ambiguous. Deletions cut 6 bases from V and 3 bases from J, with 13 bases between. The germline gives CDR1 SGDLS, CDR2 YYNGEE. The CDR3 is made up of 14 amino acids. The CDR3 coding sequence is TGTGCCAGCAACCGAGGTGGTGGCTACAATGAGCAGTTCTTC. Amino acids: CASNRGGGYNEQFF.

The CDR3 sequence is CASSLGPDRATSPLHF. The DNA for the CDR3 is TGTGCCAGCAGTTTAGGTCCTGACAGGGCTACTTCACCCCTCCACTTT. The chain combines TRBV28 with TRBJ1-6; 7 nucleotides match TRBD1. V was clipped by 2 bases and J by 9 bases; unmatched bases: 10. CDR1 and CDR2 (germline): MDHEN, SYDVKM. There are 16 residues in the CDR3.